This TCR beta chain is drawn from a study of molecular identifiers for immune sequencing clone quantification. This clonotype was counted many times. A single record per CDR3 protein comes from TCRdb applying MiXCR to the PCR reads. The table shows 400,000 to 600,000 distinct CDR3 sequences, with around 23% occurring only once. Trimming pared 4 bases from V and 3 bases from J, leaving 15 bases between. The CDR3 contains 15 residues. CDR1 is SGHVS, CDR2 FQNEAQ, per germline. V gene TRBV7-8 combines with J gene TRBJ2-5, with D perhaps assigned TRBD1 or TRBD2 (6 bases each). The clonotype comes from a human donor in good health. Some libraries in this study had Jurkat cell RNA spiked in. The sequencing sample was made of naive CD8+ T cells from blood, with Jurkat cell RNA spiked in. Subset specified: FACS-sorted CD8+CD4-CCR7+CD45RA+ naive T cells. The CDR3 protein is CASSSPGEVEETQYF. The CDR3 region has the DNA TGTGCCAGCAGCTCCCCAGGGGAGGTTGAAGAGACCCAGTACTTC.